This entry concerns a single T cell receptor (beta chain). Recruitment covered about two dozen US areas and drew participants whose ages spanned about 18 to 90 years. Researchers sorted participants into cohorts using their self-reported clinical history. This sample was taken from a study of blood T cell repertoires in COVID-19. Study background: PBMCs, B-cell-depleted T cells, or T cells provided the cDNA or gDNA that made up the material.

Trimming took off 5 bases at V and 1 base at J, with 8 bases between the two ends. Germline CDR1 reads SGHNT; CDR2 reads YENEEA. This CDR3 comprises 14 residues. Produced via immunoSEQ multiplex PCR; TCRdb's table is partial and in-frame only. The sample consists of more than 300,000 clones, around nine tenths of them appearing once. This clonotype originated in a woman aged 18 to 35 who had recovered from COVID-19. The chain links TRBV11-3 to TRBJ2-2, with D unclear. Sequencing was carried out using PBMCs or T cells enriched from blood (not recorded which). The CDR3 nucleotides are TGTGCCAGCAGCCTGACAAAGAACACCGGGGAGCTGTTTTTT. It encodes CASSLTKNTGELFF. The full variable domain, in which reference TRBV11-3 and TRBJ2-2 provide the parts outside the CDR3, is EAGVVQSPRYKIIEKKQPVAFWCNPISGHNTLYWYLQNLGQGPELLIRYENEEAVDDSQLPKDRFSAERLKGVDSTLKIQPAELGDSAVYLCASSLTKNTGELFFGEGSRLTVL.